Here is one T cell receptor beta chain with its context. This entry comes from a study of blood T cell repertoires in COVID-19. About the research overall: Samples representing acute and convalescent COVID-19 were sourced from the United States, Italy and Spain. Nucleic acid was either cDNA or gDNA, and it came from T cells, B-cell-depleted T cells, or PBMCs.

In the source study's methods: Counts of nucleated cells, estimated from reference gene primer amplification, were obtained. Method: immunoSEQ multiplex PCR; TCRdb's copy keeps in-frame clones and lacks some. For V, J and clone size, that table is used; D and trimming come from the DNA. The sample records roughly 76,000 clones, around nine tenths being singletons. The V end was cut by 8 bases, the J end by 3 bases, with 8 bases between. The CDR3 spans 11 residues. Germline CDR1 reads MDHEN; CDR2 reads SYDVKM. The chain combines TRBV28 with TRBJ2-7; D not certain. Sequenced material: peripheral blood. The receptor's source is a man between 45 and 60 years old with acute or convalescent COVID-19. Here the CDR3 DNA reads TGTGCCAGCGCCACCAGCTACGAGCAGTACTTC. Its translation is CASATSYEQYF.